These 27 T cell receptor beta chains were sequenced from one sample in a study of spatial heterogeneity in lung cancer. Findings and caveats of the study: Tracking of tumor mutation counts was seen in expanded intratumoral alpha and beta TCR counts.

Time point reported: sample taken at primary tumor resection. Their target antigens are unknown. TCRdb re-called the 5' RACE reads with MiXCR, one entry per CDR3 protein. The table has some 6,000 distinct CDR3 sequences, roughly 15% seen once. Sequencing used lung tumor tissue, obtained at surgery. The receptors were gathered from a male donor with early-stage non-small cell lung cancer.

By sample fraction, this clonotype is medium-sized. Within a library made for alpha chains, this beta chain is off target, and its count is uninformative. This chain uses TRBV11-2 with TRBJ2-1, with TRBD2 matching 11 bases. Trimming removed 1 base from V and 5 bases from J; junction bases left unmatched: 1. From germline, CDR1 is SGHAT and CDR2 FQNNGV. The CDR3 consists of 15 residues. This chain's CDR3 is CASSLAGLADNEQFF. CDR3 bases: TGTGCCAGCAGCTTAGCGGGACTAGCGGACAATGAGCAGTTCTTC.

Points on this clonotype: Since it is a stray read in a library aimed at alpha chains, this beta chain has a size that is not meaningful. The rearrangement uses TRBV4-3 and TRBJ1-3; 7 nucleotides agree with TRBD1. This CDR3 contains 16 residues. The V and J ends lost 0 bases and 8 bases, in that order; junction bases with no gene match: 10. The V gene's germline CDR1 is LGHNA and CDR2 YSLEER. CDR3 in amino acids: CASSQDADRQGDTIYF. CDR3 in DNA: TGCGCCAGCAGCCAAGATGCGGACAGACAGGGAGACACCATATATTTT.

Details on this clonotype: This beta chain is a stray sequence in a library constructed for alpha chains; its clone size is not meaningful. The V and J genes are TRBV12-3 or TRBV12-4 and TRBJ2-1; tentative D call: TRBD2 (7 bases). The CDR3 length is 13 residues. With 8 bases removed from V and 0 bases from J, the gap between germline ends came to 8 bases. For the CDR3, the DNA is TGTGCCAGCGGGGGGGCCTCCTACAATGAGCAGTTCTTC. This sequence encodes CASGGASYNEQFF.

Turning to this clonotype: With the library built for alpha chains, this beta chain is off target and its frequency is not meaningful. The chain carries TRBV6-6 and TRBJ2-2; D uncertain. The V end lost 3 bases, the J end lost 3 bases, and 5 bases lay between the germline ends. The CDR3 is made up of 13 amino acids. Germline V gene data show CDR1 as MNHNY and CDR2 as SVGAGI (reference sequence). The CDR3: CASSYMDTGELFF. CDR3 in DNA: TGTGCCAGCAGTTATATGGACACCGGGGAGCTGTTTTTT.

Judged by abundance, this clonotype is medium-sized. A library prepared for alpha chains yielded this beta chain as an off-target read; its size is of little meaning. The V and J genes are TRBV7-9 and TRBJ1-1; no clear D gene. CDR3 length equals 13 residues. Germline CDR1 SEHNR, CDR2 FQNEAQ (reference sequence). The V end was cut by 5 bases, the J end by 6 bases, with 13 bases between. The chain's CDR3 is CASSLSRLAEAFF. The DNA of the CDR3 is TGTGCCAGCAGCCTTTCCCGGTTGGCTGAAGCTTTCTTT. The entire variable domain, with the rest obtained from reference TRBV7-9 and TRBJ1-1, is as follows: DTGVSQNPRHKITKRGQNVTFRCDPISEHNRLYWYRQTLGQGPEFLTYFQNEAQLEKSRLLSDRFSAERPKGSFSTLEIQRTEQGDSAMYLCASSLSRLAEAFFGQGTRLTVV.

The table lists this clonotype with many counts. One end of the junction is discordant with germline, which a read error may explain. This beta chain turned up in a library designed for alpha chains; as an off-target read, its abundance says little. The chain joins TRBV10-3 to TRBJ2-7; 9 bases fit TRBD1. The CDR3 extends over 12 amino acids. Germline loops: CDR1 ENHRY, CDR2 SYGVKD. The CDR3 region has the DNA TGTGTCATCAGTGGGGGACAGGGCGAGCAGTACTTC. Its translation: CVISGGQGEQYF.

This clonotype was counted a few times. The library was designed around alpha chains, so this beta chain is a stray read whose abundance carries little weight. The rearrangement uses TRBV19 and TRBJ1-5; 7 nucleotides line up with TRBD1. CDR3 length: 12 residues. Trimming at V came to 6 bases and at J to 5 bases, leaving 1 base not matched to a gene. CDR1 and CDR2 from the germline V gene are LNHDA and SQIVND (reference sequence). Here the CDR3 reads CASRTGDQPQHF. The DNA of the CDR3 is TGTGCCAGTAGAACAGGGGATCAGCCCCAGCATTTT. The complete variable domain, with remaining parts taken from reference TRBV19 and TRBJ1-5, reads DGGITQSPKYLFRKEGQNVTLSCEQNLNHDAMYWYRQDPGQGLRLIYYSQIVNDFQKGDIAEGYSVSREKKESFPLTVTSAQKNPTAFYLCASRTGDQPQHFGDGTRLSIL.

In its sample, this clonotype ranks as medium-sized. This beta chain is an off-target read within a library intended for alpha chains, so its frequency means little. This chain connects TRBV11-2 to TRBJ2-5; no definite D call. V was pared by 1 base and J by 1 base, with 10 bases between. This CDR3 is 15 amino acids long. CDR1 is SGHAT and CDR2 is FQNNGV in the germline V gene. The CDR3 protein is CASSLGPGSQETQYF. CDR3 DNA: TGTGCCAGCAGCTTAGGGCCGGGCAGCCAAGAGACCCAGTACTTC.

In its sample, this clonotype is medium-sized. This beta chain appears as a stray read in a library generated for alpha chains; its size is not informative. The chain has TRBV7-9 and TRBJ2-5; 8 bases agree with TRBD2. V trimming: 5 bases; J trimming: 4 bases; junction bases outside the gene matches: 6. Germline CDR1 and CDR2: SEHNR and FQNEAQ (reference sequence). This CDR3 contains 14 residues. The CDR3 nucleotides are TGTGCCAGCAGCCATAGGACTAGCCCAGAGACCCAGTACTTC. Protein: CASSHRTSPETQYF.

In its sample, this clonotype ranks as medium-sized. A library made for alpha chains picked up this beta chain off target, so its size means little. The CDR3 sequence: CASSYGTSAGETQYF. The CDR3 DNA follows: TGTGCCAGCAGCTATGGGACATCCGCGGGTGAGACCCAGTACTTC. This chain connects TRBV12-3 or TRBV12-4 to TRBJ2-5; perhaps TRBD1 as D (6 bases). V lost 6 bases, J lost 5 bases, and 19 bases lay in between. There are 15 residues in the CDR3.

By sample fraction, this clonotype is medium-sized. Because the library targeted alpha chains, this beta chain is an off-target read whose size means little. The rearrangement joins TRBV6-1 to TRBJ1-5; possibly TRBD1 for D (5 bases). Trimming left V 3 bases short and J 6 bases short, with 12 bases between. This CDR3 region has 14 residues. From germline, CDR1 is MNHNS and CDR2 SASEGT. The CDR3: CASSEGGYGQPQHF. CDR3 coding DNA: TGTGCCAGCAGTGAGGGGGGGTACGGTCAGCCCCAGCATTTT.

This clonotype was found many times. As an off-target read in a library built for alpha chains, this beta chain has a frequency of little significance. This chain's CDR3 is CASSPNDPVSGNTIYF. The DNA for the CDR3 is TGTGCCAGCAGTCCCAATGACCCCGTCTCTGGAAACACCATATATTTT. The chain carries TRBV12-3 or TRBV12-4 and TRBJ1-3; D not resolved. V lost 5 bases and J 0 bases, leaving 14 bases between the germline ends. This CDR3 has 16 residues.

In this sample, this clonotype is medium-sized (0.01 to 0.1%). This beta chain appears as a stray read in a library generated for alpha chains; its size is not informative. This chain joins TRBV4-2 and TRBJ2-2, with 11 bases that match TRBD2. CDR1 and CDR2 (germline): LGHNA, YNFKEQ. This CDR3 has 19 amino acids. The V and J ends lost 1 base and 1 base, in that order; junction bases with no gene match: 8. The CDR3 loop is CASSQGSASGGLNTGELFF. The CDR3 bases are TGTGCCAGCAGCCAAGGGTCTGCTAGCGGGGGGTTGAACACCGGGGAGCTGTTTTTT.

This clonotype is labeled medium-sized. The size of this beta chain means little, since it is a stray read in a library made for alpha chains. The gene calls are TRBV7-3 and TRBJ2-3; possibly TRBD1 or TRBD2 for D (5 bases each). Germline V gene sequence: CDR1 SGHTA, CDR2 FQGTGA. V shed 4 bases and J shed 3 bases, with 11 bases lying between them. The CDR3 consists of 14 residues. CDR3 loop: CASSSGTGTDTQYF. The CDR3 DNA reads as TGTGCCAGCAGCTCTGGGACGGGGACAGATACGCAGTATTTT.

This clonotype was seen many times. Since the library was made to target alpha chains, this beta chain is a stray read and its abundance is not meaningful. The CDR3 protein is CSASQGGRRLFF. In DNA form, the CDR3 reads TGCAGTGCTAGCCAGGGTGGGCGAAGACTGTTTTTT. The chain couples TRBV20-1 to TRBJ1-4; D possibly corresponds to TRBD1 (5 bases). Trimming removed 3 bases from V and 13 bases from J, with 15 bases in between. The CDR3 is 12 amino acids. CDR1 is DFQATT, CDR2 SNEGSKA, per germline (reference sequence).

This clonotype is classed as medium-sized. This beta chain is an off-target read within a library intended for alpha chains, so its frequency means little. The chain recombines TRBV5-5 with TRBJ2-1; D is possibly TRBD2 (6 bases). Germline CDR1 SGHKS, CDR2 YYEKEE (reference sequence). Trimming removed 3 bases from V and 6 bases from J, with 10 bases in between. This CDR3 spans 13 amino acids. The CDR3 nucleotides read TGTGCCAGCAGCTATGGACTACCCAATGAGCAGTTCTTC. Protein: CASSYGLPNEQFF.

This clonotype was observed at least ten times. This beta chain is an off-target read within a library intended for alpha chains, so its frequency means little. The V gene is TRBV18, the J gene TRBJ1-2, with 7 positions matching TRBD1. The CDR3 contains 15 residues. Looked up from germline, CDR1 is KGHSH and CDR2 is LQKENI. V was clipped by 4 bases and J by 2 bases; unmatched bases: 7. For the CDR3, the DNA is TGTGCCAGCTCACACTCCGGGACAGAAAACTATGGCTACACCTTC. This gives the protein CASSHSGTENYGYTF.

This clonotype is medium-sized by share. This beta chain lies outside the target of a library built for alpha chains; its clone size means little. The chain links TRBV6-2 or TRBV6-3 to TRBJ2-3; 7 positions match TRBD1. The V segment lost 10 bases and the J segment 4 bases; nucleotides outside the gene matches: 11. This CDR3 is built from 14 residues. Germline V gene data show CDR1 as MNHEY and CDR2 as SVGEGT. The CDR3 here is CATYRGTAADTQYF. DNA of the CDR3: TGTGCCACCTACCGAGGGACAGCCGCAGATACGCAGTATTTT.

For this clonotype: With the library built for alpha chains, this beta chain is off target and its frequency is not meaningful. V gene TRBV5-1 combines with J gene TRBJ1-5; D is perhaps TRBD1 (5 bases). This CDR3 has 14 residues. Germline loops: CDR1 SGHRS, CDR2 YFSETQ. The V gene lost 0 bases and the J gene lost 7 bases, with 11 bases spanning the gap. The CDR3 spells CASSLGQPDQPQHF. In DNA, the CDR3 is TGCGCCAGCAGCTTGGGACAGCCGGACCAGCCCCAGCATTTT. The variable domain in full, completed from reference TRBV5-1 and TRBJ1-5, reads KAGVTQTPRYLIKTRGQQVTLSCSPISGHRSVSWYQQTPGQGLQFLFEYFSETQRNKGNFPGRFSGRQFSNSRSEMNVSTLELGDSALYLCASSLGQPDQPQHFGDGTRLSIL.

This clonotype is classed as medium-sized. Since the library was made to target alpha chains, this beta chain is a stray read and its abundance is not meaningful. The chain employs TRBV20-1 and TRBJ2-7; D call uncertain. V lost 0 bases and J lost 7, with 7 bases in between. The CDR3 runs 11 residues. Germline V lookup: CDR1 DFQATT, CDR2 SNEGSKA (reference sequence). Here the CDR3 reads CSARDAEEQYF. CDR3 DNA: TGCAGTGCTAGAGATGCCGAAGAGCAGTACTTC.

This clonotype occurred a few times. For a library built for alpha chains, this beta chain is a stray read; little rests on its size. The chain links TRBV5-1 to TRBJ2-2; 7 bases align to TRBD1. Looked up from germline, CDR1 is SGHRS and CDR2 is YFSETQ. The CDR3 is made up of 14 amino acids. The ends lost 1 base at V and 7 bases at J; junction bases unmatched: 4. CDR3 bases: TGCGCCAGCAGCTTGACAGGGGTTAGCGGGGAGCTGTTTTTT. Protein product: CASSLTGVSGELFF. Supplemented by reference TRBV5-1 and TRBJ2-2, the full variable domain reads KAGVTQTPRYLIKTRGQQVTLSCSPISGHRSVSWYQQTPGQGLQFLFEYFSETQRNKGNFPGRFSGRQFSNSRSEMNVSTLELGDSALYLCASSLTGVSGELFFGEGSRLTVL.

As to this clonotype: This beta chain is off target for a library built for alpha chains, so its abundance means little. The V call is TRBV20-1, the J call TRBJ1-1, with D perhaps matching TRBD1 (5 bases). The CDR3 loop spans 12 amino acids. Germline V gives CDR1 DFQATT, CDR2 SNEGSKA (reference sequence). V lost 2 bases to trimming and J lost 4 bases, with 8 bases between them. The CDR3 loop reads CSARQGGTEAFF. As DNA, the CDR3 is TGCAGTGCTAGACAGGGAGGCACTGAAGCTTTCTTT.

In this sample, this clonotype is medium-sized. Since the library was made to target alpha chains, this beta chain is a stray read and its abundance is not meaningful. This rearrangement joins TRBV5-5 to TRBJ2-1; the match to TRBD2 covers 11 bases. The CDR3 loop spans 15 amino acids. Losses at the gene ends were 4 bases for V and 5 bases for J; bases not matched to a gene: 5. Germline V gene sequence: CDR1 SGHKS, CDR2 YYEKEE (reference sequence). The CDR3 DNA is TGTGCCAGCAGCGGCGGACTAGCGGGTAACAATGAGCAGTTCTTC. It encodes CASSGGLAGNNEQFF.

In this sample, this clonotype turned up a few times. Since the library was made to target alpha chains, this beta chain is a stray read and its abundance is not meaningful. The chain uses TRBV6-2 or TRBV6-3 and TRBJ2-5; D is unresolved. The V gene lost 7 bases and the J gene lost 2 bases, with 11 bases spanning the gap. This CDR3 contains 13 residues. Germline V gene sequence: CDR1 MNHEY, CDR2 SVGEGT. Here the CDR3 reads CASTKGRQETQYF. The CDR3, as DNA: TGTGCCAGCACTAAAGGCAGGCAAGAGACCCAGTACTTC.

Turning to this clonotype: This beta chain is an unintended read in a library built for alpha chains; its size means little. J is TRBJ2-5 and V is TRBV11-3, with TRBD2 identical over 12 bases. The CDR3 totals 19 residues. Looked up from germline, CDR1 is SGHNT and CDR2 is YENEEA. J gave up 5 bases and V 5 bases, and 18 bases lay outside the gene matches. CDR3 loop: CASSDDHSLLAGGEETQYF. Written as DNA, the CDR3 is TGTGCCAGCAGCGACGACCACTCTTTACTAGCGGGGGGAGAGGAGACCCAGTACTTC.

By frequency in the sample, this clonotype is medium-sized (0.01 to 0.1%). Because the library targeted alpha chains, this beta chain is an off-target read whose size means little. The chain couples TRBV7-8 to TRBJ2-2; 8 positions match TRBD1. Germline loops: CDR1 SGHVS, CDR2 FQNEAQ. The CDR3 spans 16 residues. V was clipped by 0 bases and J by 7 bases; unmatched bases: 7. CDR3 sequence reads: CASSLAGQGRGGELFF. For the CDR3, the DNA is TGTGCCAGCAGCTTAGCCGGACAGGGACGAGGCGGGGAGCTGTTTTTT.

This clonotype is classed as medium-sized. This beta chain lies outside the target of a library built for alpha chains; its clone size means little. The rearrangement uses TRBV5-1 and TRBJ2-7; D is unresolved. The CDR3 has 15 residues. V lost 0 bases to trimming and J lost 1 base, with 11 bases between them. The germline V gene has CDR1 SGHRS and CDR2 YFSETQ. CDR3 region: CASSLGILSSYEQYF. CDR3 coding DNA: TGCGCCAGCAGCTTGGGTATTCTCAGTTCCTACGAGCAGTACTTC.